The 14 T cell receptor beta chains in this list originate from one sample, sequenced in a study of T-cell memory formation after mild COVID-19. TCRdb itself ran the 5' RACE reads through MiXCR, one entry per CDR3 protein. Of 140,000 to 150,000 distinct CDR3 sequences in the sample, roughly 21% were seen once. The specimen sequenced was PBMCs or a T cell subset sorted from them (not recorded which). The receptor set was obtained from an adult woman who had mild COVID-19 (a few samples of this study predate the infection). Cell type and time point are not known.

The chain is built from TRBV6-5 and TRBJ1-1, with D perhaps matching TRBD1 (5 bases). Trimming removed 6 bases at V and 7 bases at J, with 18 bases between. From germline, CDR1 is MNHEY and CDR2 SVGAGI. This CDR3 is 14 amino acids long. As DNA, the CDR3 is TGTGCCAGCAGATTCGCCGTGGGGGGGGGTGAAGCTTTCTTT. Residues: CASRFAVGGGEAFF.

The chain joins TRBV3-1 to TRBJ1-2, with D hard to call. V lost 0 bases, J lost 0 bases, and 11 bases lay in between. This CDR3 has 16 amino acids. Germline V lookup: CDR1 LGHDT, CDR2 YNNKEL (reference sequence). CDR3 DNA sequence: TGTGCCAGCAGCCAAGATACGGGGATTCCTAACTATGGCTACACCTTC. Its translation: CASSQDTGIPNYGYTF. The full variable domain, completed using reference TRBV3-1 and TRBJ1-2, is DTAVSQTPKYLVTQMGNDKSIKCEQNLGHDTMYWYKQDSKKFLKIMFSYNNKELIINETVPNRFSPKSPDKAHLNLHINSLELGDSAVYFCASSQDTGIPNYGYTFGSGTRLTVV.

This clonotype has only a few counts. V and J are TRBV20-1 and TRBJ1-1; weak D call: TRBD1 (5 bases). The CDR3 sequence is 14 residues long. Germline CDR1 and CDR2: DFQATT and SNEGSKA (reference sequence). The ends were cut back, 5 bases at V and 0 bases at J, with 13 bases in the middle. CDR3 nucleotides: TGCAGTGCTCCCCCCGCAGGGCTGAACACTGAAGCTTTCTTT. This codes for CSAPPAGLNTEAFF.

The chain has TRBV6-5 and TRBJ2-7, with 14 bases aligning to TRBD2. Germline V gene lookup returns CDR1 MNHEY and CDR2 SVGAGI. This CDR3 is built from 13 residues. V lost 6 bases, J lost 13 bases, and 8 bases stayed unmatched. The CDR3 sequence is CASRDPGLAGAYF. The CDR3 bases are TGTGCCAGCAGAGATCCGGGACTAGCGGGAGCATACTTC.

CDR3 DNA: TGCGCCAGCAGCTTCGGGGAAGTCAATTCACCCCTCCACTTT. As protein: CASSFGEVNSPLHF. V and J are TRBV5-1 and TRBJ1-6, with no clear D. CDR1 and CDR2 (germline): SGHRS, YFSETQ. V lost 2 bases and J 7 bases, leaving 10 bases between the germline ends. The CDR3 runs 14 residues.

This clonotype was counted only a few times. The chain recombines TRBV7-7 with TRBJ2-5; 7 nucleotides align to TRBD2. The CDR3 has 14 residues. The germline V gene has CDR1 SSHAT and CDR2 FNYEAQ (reference sequence). V dropped 5 bases and J dropped 3; count of bases not matched to a gene: 6. This CDR3 reads CASSPPGGKETQYF. The CDR3 DNA reads TGTGCCAGCAGCCCCCCGGGGGGAAAAGAGACCCAGTACTTC.

The chain combines TRBV5-1 with TRBJ2-7, with a possible D match to TRBD1 (6 bases). Germline V gene lookup returns CDR1 SGHRS and CDR2 YFSETQ. Trimming cost V 4 bases and J 3 bases, with 11 bases left between them. This CDR3 spans 13 amino acids. CDR3: CASSLGQNYEQYF. CDR3 DNA sequence: TGCGCCAGCAGCCTAGGACAGAACTACGAGCAGTACTTC.

This sequence joins TRBV4-1 and TRBJ1-3; 9 bases agree with TRBD1. CDR1 is MGHRA, CDR2 YSYEKL, per germline. This CDR3 has 21 amino acids. The junction had 16 bases not matched to a gene; V was cut back by 1 base and J by 0 bases. The CDR3, as DNA: TGCGCCAGCAGCCAAGCGGATCGTCAGACAGGGGGATCGACCTCTGGAAACACCATATATTTT. Its translation: CASSQADRQTGGSTSGNTIYF.

The chain is built from TRBV18 and TRBJ2-7; D is unclear. Germline V gives CDR1 KGHSH, CDR2 LQKENI. This CDR3 contains 13 residues. Trimming took off 2 bases at V and 7 bases at J, with 12 bases between the two ends. CDR3 in amino acids: CASSPGPALEQYF. The CDR3 DNA follows: TGTGCCAGCTCACCAGGCCCGGCTTTGGAGCAGTACTTC.

This sequence joins TRBV2 and TRBJ2-2; D might be TRBD2 (5 bases). The V gene lost 6 bases and the J gene lost 4 bases, with 15 bases spanning the gap. The CDR3 is made up of 15 amino acids. Germline CDR1 SNHLY, CDR2 FYNNEI. This chain's CDR3 is CASRQELVLTGELFF. In nucleotides, the CDR3 is TGTGCCAGCAGACAAGAACTAGTTCTCACCGGGGAGCTGTTTTTT.

The chain couples TRBV6-5 to TRBJ2-2, with D possibly TRBD2 on 5 matching bases. V dropped 9 bases and J dropped 5 bases, with 19 bases sitting between them. The CDR3 is 15 amino acids. CDR1 MNHEY and CDR2 SVGAGI come from the germline V gene. The CDR3 region has the DNA TGTGCCAGTTCCGATATGGGGAGTCAGACCGGGGAGCTGTTTTTT. Its translation is CASSDMGSQTGELFF.

The V call is TRBV18, the J call TRBJ1-6, with 8 positions matching TRBD1. The CDR3 covers 16 residues. Germline trimming cut 2 bases from V and 7 bases from J; bases unmatched to any gene: 7. Germline assignment: CDR1 KGHSH and CDR2 LQKENI. The CDR3 here is CASSPNQGAHNSPLHF. The CDR3 nucleotides are TGTGCCAGCTCACCAAATCAGGGGGCGCACAATTCACCCCTCCACTTT.

The chain combines TRBV7-9 with TRBJ2-1; D is undetermined. The V end lost 7 bases, the J end lost 5 bases, and 18 bases lay between the germline ends. This CDR3 has 15 residues. Germline V gene lookup returns CDR1 SEHNR and CDR2 FQNEAQ (reference sequence). The CDR3 DNA reads TGTGCCAGCAATCCCCTAGGTTCGGCGGACAATGAGCAGTTCTTC. Encoded protein: CASNPLGSADNEQFF.

A few counts support this clonotype. The chain is built from TRBV20-1 and TRBJ2-1; no definite D call. The V end lost 4 bases, the J end lost 0 bases, and 10 bases lay between the germline ends. The CDR3 runs 14 residues. In germline, CDR1 is DFQATT, CDR2 SNEGSKA (reference sequence). CDR3 residues: CSAKGPSSYNEQFF. In DNA, the CDR3 is TGCAGTGCTAAAGGGCCCAGCTCCTACAATGAGCAGTTCTTC.